The 32 T cell receptor beta chains in this list originate from one sample, sequenced in a study of blood T cells in healthy people across ages. A second PCR of roughly 7 to 11 cycles used a sample-barcoded 5' primer and a J-beta primer mix. TCRdb re-analysed the 5' RACE reads in MiXCR, keeping a single row per CDR3 protein. Among more than 1.4 million distinct CDR3 sequences listed, 42% were seen once. Sequencing was performed on blood. The receptors shown here come from a young woman in good health.

This clonotype showed up just once. This chain uses TRBV5-1 with TRBJ2-5, with D tentatively TRBD1 or TRBD2 (5 bases each). Trimming took 1 base from V and 0 from J, leaving 10 bases between them. The CDR3 spans 15 residues. CDR1 is SGHRS and CDR2 is YFSETQ in the germline V gene. The CDR3 loop is CASSLMGPNQETQYF. Here the CDR3 DNA reads TGCGCCAGCAGCTTGATGGGACCCAACCAAGAGACCCAGTACTTC.

In this sample, this clonotype turned up a few times. CDR3 sequence reads: CSASLRGNQPQHF. The CDR3 DNA sequence: TGCAGTGCTTCCCTCCGTGGTAATCAGCCCCAGCATTTT. The J gene is TRBJ1-5, the V gene TRBV20-1; D unresolved. V was cut by 5 bases and J by 4 bases, with 12 bases left in between. CDR3 length: 13 residues. The germline CDR1 and CDR2 sequences are DFQATT and SNEGSKA (reference sequence).

A word on this clonotype: A read error may produce the germline difference seen at one junction end. V usage is TRBV7-8 and J usage is TRBJ2-3; 7 bases map to TRBD2. The CDR3 is 16 amino acids. Per germline, CDR1 SGHVS and CDR2 FQNEAQ. The CDR3 DNA reads TGCGCCAGCAGCTTAGGGCGGGAGTGGGGCACAGATACGCAGTATTTT. Protein: CASSLGREWGTDTQYF.

The genes are TRBV6-5 and TRBJ1-2; D not resolved. The V end lost 9 bases, the J end lost 8 bases, and 13 bases lay between the germline ends. The length of the CDR3 is 11 residues. CDR1 and CDR2 from the germline V gene are MNHEY and SVGAGI. CDR3 in amino acids: CASREGHGYTF. The CDR3, as DNA: TGTGCCAGTAGGGAGGGCCACGGCTACACCTTC.

The chain recombines TRBV5-1 with TRBJ2-7; D may be TRBD2 (6 bases). This CDR3 is built from 14 residues. The V gene lost 1 base and the J gene lost 3 bases, with 11 bases spanning the gap. Germline V gene lookup returns CDR1 SGHRS and CDR2 YFSETQ. Written as DNA, the CDR3 is TGCGCCAGCAGCTTGTTACGCGGGATCTACGAGCAGTACTTC. It encodes CASSLLRGIYEQYF.

This clonotype was seen a handful of times. This chain connects TRBV2 to TRBJ2-7; weak D call: TRBD1 (6 bases). CDR3 length: 14 amino acids. CDR1 is SNHLY and CDR2 is FYNNEI in the germline V gene. Trimming took 3 bases from V and 4 from J, leaving 13 bases between them. The CDR3 DNA reads TGTGCCAGCAGTGAGGGGGCCCTAGGGTACGAGCAGTACTTC. It is translated as CASSEGALGYEQYF. Variable domain in full (rest from reference TRBV2 and TRBJ2-7): EPEVTQTPSHQVTQMGQEVILRCVPISNHLYFYWYRQILGQKVEFLVSFYNNEISEKSEIFDDQFSVERPDGSNFTLKIRSTKLEDSAMYFCASSEGALGYEQYFGPGTRLTVT.

The gene calls are TRBV10-3 and TRBJ2-3, with TRBD2 matching over 13 bases. Germline lookup yields CDR1 ENHRY and CDR2 SYGVKD. The CDR3 sequence is 17 residues long. V shed 6 bases, J shed 2 bases, and the junction held 8 bases outside the gene matches. The CDR3 region is CAIRRTSGGTITDTQYF. CDR3 nucleotide sequence: TGTGCCATCAGACGGACTAGCGGGGGCACCATCACAGATACGCAGTATTTT.

This clonotype has more than one count but fewer than ten. The chain employs TRBV12-3 or TRBV12-4 and TRBJ2-7, with D perhaps being TRBD1 or TRBD2 (5 bases each). The last part of the DNA fits TRBJ2-5 better; the J call may be wrong. This CDR3 contains 14 residues. In nucleotides, the CDR3 is TGTGCCAGCAACTCGGGGCGGGTCGGGGAGACCCAGTACTTC. Encoded protein: CASNSGRVGETQYF.

The CDR3 nucleotides read TGTGCCAGCAGCCTAACATCCGGGACAGGCACAGCCGGGGAGCTGTTTTTT. Its translation: CASSLTSGTGTAGELFF. The chain uses TRBV7-9 and TRBJ2-2, with TRBD1 identical over 8 bases. V gave up 5 bases and J gave up 6 bases; unmatched junction bases: 14. This CDR3 has 17 amino acids. Germline values: CDR1 SEHNR, CDR2 FQNEAQ (reference sequence). Filled out from reference TRBV7-9 and TRBJ2-2, the complete variable domain reads DTGVSQNPRHKITKRGQNVTFRCDPISEHNRLYWYRQTLGQGPEFLTYFQNEAQLEKSRLLSDRFSAERPKGSFSTLEIQRTEQGDSAMYLCASSLTSGTGTAGELFFGEGSRLTVL.

The genes are TRBV7-2 and TRBJ2-7, with D possibly TRBD2 on 6 matching bases. The CDR3 runs to 15 residues. CDR1 and CDR2 from the germline V gene are SGHTA and FQGNSA. The V end lost 6 bases, the J end lost 3 bases, and 18 bases lay between the germline ends. CDR3 amino acids: CASRTAGSSRYEQYF. CDR3 in DNA: TGTGCCAGCAGAACCGCGGGATCTTCCCGCTACGAGCAGTACTTC.

This clonotype has only a few counts. V gene TRBV25-1 combines with J gene TRBJ1-4; possible D gene TRBD1, 6 bases. The CDR3 is 13 residues long. The V gene lost 4 bases and the J gene lost 8 bases, with 11 bases spanning the gap. In germline, CDR1 is MGHDK, CDR2 SYGVNS. In DNA, the CDR3 is TGTGCCAGCAGTGGACAGGCGGGAGAAAAACTGTTTTTT. It translates to CASSGQAGEKLFF.

Only a few counts were recorded for this clonotype. The chain combines TRBV10-3 with TRBJ1-6; D might be TRBD1 (6 bases). With 6 bases removed from V and 5 bases from J, the gap between germline ends came to 14 bases. The CDR3 has 15 residues. Germline V gene lookup returns CDR1 ENHRY and CDR2 SYGVKD. CDR3 bases: TGTGCCATCAGCGCACAGGGTTCGGATAATTCACCCCTCCACTTT. Protein: CAISAQGSDNSPLHF.

V gene TRBV11-2 combines with J gene TRBJ2-7; possible D gene TRBD2, 5 bases. Germline V gene data show CDR1 as SGHAT and CDR2 as FQNNGV. The ends were cut back, 1 base at V and 3 bases at J, with 28 bases in the middle. The CDR3 spans 20 residues. The CDR3: CASSLAVQLAPRGSFYEQYF. The CDR3 DNA reads TGTGCCAGCAGCTTAGCGGTGCAATTAGCGCCCCGAGGGAGCTTCTACGAGCAGTACTTC.

The chain uses TRBV7-9 and TRBJ2-3, with a weak D call TRBD2 (6 bases). The CDR3 contains 18 residues. Trimming left V 5 bases short and J 3 bases short, with 24 bases between. Germline V lookup: CDR1 SEHNR, CDR2 FQNEAQ (reference sequence). The CDR3 nucleotides are TGTGCCAGCAGCAGCCCCCCAGTCCGGGACTTTGGTACAGATACGCAGTATTTT. Residues: CASSSPPVRDFGTDTQYF.

The rearrangement uses TRBV3-1 and TRBJ1-5; the D gene is possibly TRBD1 (5 bases). The CDR3 consists of 14 residues. Trimming left V 1 base short and J 6 bases short, with 10 bases between. Per the germline V gene, CDR1 is LGHDT and CDR2 is YNNKEL (reference sequence). CDR3 DNA: TGTGCCAGCAGCCAAGTGGGGGAAACTCAGCCCCAGCATTTT. Amino acids: CASSQVGETQPQHF.

The rearrangement joins TRBV2 to TRBJ1-3; D uncertain. The CDR3 spans 14 residues. Deletions cut 4 bases from V and 2 bases from J, with 9 bases between. The germline CDR1 and CDR2 sequences are SNHLY and FYNNEI. The CDR3 DNA is TGTGCCAGCAGTGGAGACTCAGCTGGAAACACCATATATTTT. It specifies CASSGDSAGNTIYF.

The chain carries TRBV5-1 and TRBJ2-3, with TRBD1 identical over 9 bases. The germline gives CDR1 SGHRS, CDR2 YFSETQ. V lost 5 bases to trimming and J lost 2 bases; unmatched junction nucleotides: 6. CDR3 length: 15 amino acids. As DNA, the CDR3 is TGCGCCAGCAGTGGACAGGGGAACCCCACAGATACGCAGTATTTT. This sequence encodes CASSGQGNPTDTQYF.

In the case of this clonotype: At one boundary the junction diverges from the germline segment, which might be a read error. This chain connects TRBV7-7 to TRBJ2-7; D unclear. Germline V gives CDR1 SSHAT, CDR2 FNYEAQ (reference sequence). The CDR3 sequence is 13 residues long. Written as DNA, the CDR3 is TGTGCTAGCAGCCCCCAGGCGGTGAGCGAGCAGTACTTC. As protein: CASSPQAVSEQYF.

This clonotype has only a few counts. The V call is TRBV5-1, the J call TRBJ1-5; D is uncertain. This CDR3 comprises 15 residues. The V gene lost 0 bases and the J gene lost 1 base, with 8 bases spanning the gap. Germline values: CDR1 SGHRS, CDR2 YFSETQ. For the CDR3, the DNA is TGCGCCAGCAGCTTGGCCGGGGTGAGCAATCAGCCCCAGCATTTT. This encodes CASSLAGVSNQPQHF.

Comment on this clonotype: Sequence at one end of the junction differs from germline and may be a read error. The chain recombines TRBV20-1 with TRBJ1-2; D not resolved. This CDR3 spans 12 amino acids. CDR1 is DFQATT and CDR2 is SNEGSKA in the germline V gene (reference sequence). The CDR3 is CSARPHNYGNTF. DNA of the CDR3: TGCAGTGCTAGGCCTCATAACTATGGCAACACCTTC.

J is TRBJ2-5 and V is TRBV18, with 12 bases that match TRBD2. Losses at the gene ends were 3 bases for V and 5 bases for J; bases not matched to a gene: 4. CDR3 length: 15 residues. CDR1 and CDR2 (germline): KGHSH, LQKENI. CDR3 nucleotides: TGTGCCAGCTCACCGGTCACTAGCGGGGGGGAGACCCAGTACTTC. Residues: CASSPVTSGGETQYF.

With regard to this clonotype: A clone one base away is much larger, so this may be a read error. This rearrangement joins TRBV7-2 to TRBJ2-3; TRBD2 aligns across 8 bases. CDR3 size: 16 residues. The junction had 9 bases not matched to a gene; V was cut back by 5 bases and J by 2 bases. Looked up from germline, CDR1 is SGHTA and CDR2 is FQGNSA. CDR3: CASSRGLVHFTDTQYF. In DNA form, the CDR3 reads TGTGCCAGCAGCAGGGGACTAGTGCACTTCACAGATACGCAGTATTTT.

The V and J genes are TRBV4-2 and TRBJ2-1, with D possibly TRBD2 on 5 matching bases. The J call may not be correct, given that the DNA end is closer to TRBJ2-7. The germline CDR1 and CDR2 sequences are LGHNA and YNFKEQ. The CDR3 extends over 14 amino acids. The CDR3 DNA reads TGTGCCAGCAGCCAAGCCGAGGGTGGGAATGAGCAGTACTTC. As protein: CASSQAEGGNEQYF.

The chain links TRBV3-1 to TRBJ2-1, with a possible D match to TRBD2 (5 bases). V was shortened by 2 bases and J by 8 bases, with 13 bases between the two germline ends. The CDR3 loop spans 14 amino acids. Germline lookup yields CDR1 LGHDT and CDR2 YNNKEL (reference sequence). The chain's CDR3 is CASSQSRGLDEQFF. The CDR3 region has the DNA TGTGCCAGCAGCCAAAGTCGAGGGCTGGATGAGCAGTTCTTC.

This clonotype was observed a handful of times. The chain carries TRBV12-3 or TRBV12-4 and TRBJ2-1, with TRBD2 matching over 12 bases. The ends lost 2 bases at V and 6 bases at J; junction bases unmatched: 8. The CDR3 has 17 amino acids. CDR3 sequence: CASSLTSGGHTPNEQFF. CDR3 DNA: TGTGCCAGCAGTTTAACTAGCGGGGGGCATACCCCCAATGAGCAGTTCTTC.

Only one count was recorded for this clonotype. The rearrangement joins TRBV12-3 or TRBV12-4 to TRBJ2-2; D ambiguous. V lost 7 bases and J 4 bases, leaving 13 bases between the germline ends. The CDR3 length is 14 residues. This CDR3 is CASIKDLFTGELFF. Written as DNA, the CDR3 is TGTGCCAGCATCAAAGACTTATTCACCGGGGAGCTGTTTTTT.

This clonotype was seen a handful of times. The chain is built from TRBV7-9 and TRBJ1-4; 11 positions agree with TRBD1. V dropped 5 bases and J dropped 7; count of bases not matched to a gene: 12. The CDR3 runs 17 residues. Germline-derived CDR1 and CDR2 are SEHNR and FQNEAQ (reference sequence). As DNA, the CDR3 is TGTGCCAGCAGCGCAGGGACAGGGGGAGGCGGTCTTGAAAAACTGTTTTTT. This translates into CASSAGTGGGGLEKLFF.

About this clonotype itself: One end of the junction varies from germline; a read error may be responsible. The chain joins TRBV5-1 to TRBJ2-7, with D tentatively TRBD1 or TRBD2 (5 bases each). CDR1 and CDR2 from the germline V gene are SGHRS and YFSETQ. The CDR3 runs 16 residues. CDR3 DNA sequence: TGCGCCAGCAGTTTGGGACCCCAAGGGGCTTCCTACGAGCAGTACTTC. It codes for CASSLGPQGASYEQYF.

The CDR3 is CASSPLSGDTGELFF. The CDR3 nucleotides read TGTGCCAGCTCACCCCTTTCGGGAGACACCGGGGAGCTGTTTTTT. This rearrangement joins TRBV18 to TRBJ2-2, with a weak D call TRBD2 (6 bases). Per the germline V gene, CDR1 is KGHSH and CDR2 is LQKENI. The length of the CDR3 is 15 residues. V lost 3 bases to trimming and J lost 3 bases, with 11 bases between them.

This chain joins TRBV7-9 and TRBJ2-5; 8 bases fit TRBD2. TRBJ2-7 matches the DNA end more closely, so the J call is doubtful. Germline V CDR1 and CDR2: SEHNR, FQNEAQ (reference sequence). The CDR3 extends over 14 amino acids. CDR3 amino acids: CASSSRTSSDEQYF. CDR3 coding DNA: TGTGCCAGCAGCTCCCGGACTAGCTCGGACGAGCAGTACTTC.

This clonotype was detected only a few times. This chain uses TRBV5-1 with TRBJ2-5, with D unclear. The CDR3 contains 17 residues. V dropped 0 bases and J dropped 0 bases, with 15 bases sitting between them. Germline V gene lookup returns CDR1 SGHRS and CDR2 YFSETQ. Written as DNA, the CDR3 is TGCGCCAGCAGCTTGGCCGGGTCTACCACTGACCAAGAGACCCAGTACTTC. Translating it yields CASSLAGSTTDQETQYF.

The chain employs TRBV27 and TRBJ2-3; D not resolved. This CDR3 is 11 amino acids long. V lost 11 bases to trimming and J lost 6 bases, with 12 bases between them. Germline V gene data show CDR1 as MNHEY and CDR2 as SMNVEV (reference sequence). The CDR3 loop is CASRPFDTQYF. The DNA for the CDR3 is TGTGCCTCCCGACCGTTCGATACGCAGTATTTT.